The clone carrying this T cell receptor (beta chain) was seen many times. The TCRbeta library incorporated unique molecular identifiers. TCRdb analysed the PCR reads with MiXCR anew, one entry per CDR3 protein. The profile covers hundreds of thousands of distinct CDR3 sequences, with about 9.2% appearing a single time and 5% to 7% taken by the ten largest. The data originate from a study of T-cell reconstitution after alpha-beta-depleted transplantation in children. CDR3 length equals 14 residues. V dropped 7 bases and J dropped 1; count of bases not matched to a gene: 6. In germline, CDR1 is LGHNA, CDR2 YNFKEQ.

Sequences were derived from PBMCs from the stem cell graft donor, sampled from the stem cell graft. This chain links TRBV4-2 with TRBJ1-1, with 7 bases lining up with TRBD1. This TCR derives from a human donor who donated a stem cell graft to a child with acute lymphoblastic leukemia. CDR3: CASTVQGENTEAFF. CDR3 DNA: TGTGCCAGCACGGTGCAGGGGGAGAACACTGAAGCTTTCTTT.